The clone carrying this TCR beta chain was seen ten or more times. Its antigen remains unknown. Germline values: CDR1 SQVTM, CDR2 ANQGSEA. This CDR3 spans 15 amino acids. The V and J ends lost 2 bases and 6 bases respectively, with 16 bases between them. The sample comes from a study of early T cells in non-severe SARS-CoV-2 infection. Turning to the study itself: Chains were not paired, and sequencing was done on bulk RNA from unsorted whole blood. General study findings and limits: A preference for anti-spike CD8 responses marked VDJdb matching, which missed private and CD4 specificities.

Attachment of unique molecular identifiers was made to individual cDNA molecules. TCRdb recomputed calls from the 5' RACE reads with MiXCR, one row per CDR3 protein. Seen here are some 34,000 distinct CDR3 sequences, around 7% observed once, and the top ten hold roughly an eighth. This sequence was found in an adult who was a healthcare worker with PCR-confirmed SARS-CoV-2 infection or an uninfected control (not recorded which). The chain has TRBV29-1 and TRBJ2-2, with a weak D call TRBD2 (5 bases). The sample in question was whole blood, obtained at baseline. CDR3 amino acids: CSVERAGMGSGELFF. CDR3 bases: TGCAGCGTTGAACGAGCCGGGATGGGCTCCGGGGAGCTGTTTTTT.